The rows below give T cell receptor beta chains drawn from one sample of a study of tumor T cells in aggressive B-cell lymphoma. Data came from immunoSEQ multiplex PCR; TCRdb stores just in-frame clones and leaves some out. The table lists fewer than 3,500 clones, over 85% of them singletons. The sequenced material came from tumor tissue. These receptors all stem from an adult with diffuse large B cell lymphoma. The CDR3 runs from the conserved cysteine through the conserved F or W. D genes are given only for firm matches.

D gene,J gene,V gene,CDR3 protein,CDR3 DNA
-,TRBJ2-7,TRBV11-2,CASSSNRVSYEQYF,TGTGCCAGCAGCTCCAACAGGGTCTCTTACGAGCAGTACTTC
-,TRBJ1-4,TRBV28,CASSSQTSDEKLFF,TGTGCCAGCAGTTCCCAAACCTCGGATGAAAAACTGTTTTTT
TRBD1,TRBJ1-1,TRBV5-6,CASSPWDRAEAFF,TGTGCCAGCAGCCCATGGGACAGGGCCGAAGCTTTCTTT
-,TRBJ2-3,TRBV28,CASSERTTPDTQYF,TGTGCCAGCAGTGAGCGGACCACCCCAGATACGCAGTATTTT
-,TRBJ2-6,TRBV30,CAWVGQGIVNVLTF,TGTGCCTGGGTTGGGCAGGGGATTGTCAACGTCCTGACTTTC
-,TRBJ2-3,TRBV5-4,CASSLGGTDTQYF,TGTGCCAGCAGCTTGGGAGGGACAGATACGCAGTATTTT
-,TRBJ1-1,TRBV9,CASSVEGGRTEAFF,TGTGCCAGCAGCGTAGAGGGGGGGCGCACTGAAGCTTTCTTT
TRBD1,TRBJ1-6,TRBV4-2,CASSAPTGGNSPLHF,TGTGCCAGCAGCGCCCCGACAGGGGGAAATTCACCCCTCCACTTT
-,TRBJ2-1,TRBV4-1,CASSPLDRASSYNEQFF,TGCGCCAGCAGCCCCCTGGACAGAGCGAGCTCCTACAATGAACAGTTCTTC
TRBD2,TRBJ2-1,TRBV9,CASSVDPSGDNEQFF,TGTGCCAGCAGCGTTGACCCTAGCGGGGACAATGAGCAGTTCTTC
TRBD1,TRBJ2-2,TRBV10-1,CASNPGQGTGELFF,TGCGCCAGCAACCCGGGACAGGGAACCGGGGAGCTGTTTTTT
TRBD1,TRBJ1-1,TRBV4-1,CASSQADRAVVAFF,TGCGCCAGCAGCCAGGCTGACAGGGCTGTGGTGGCTTTCTTT
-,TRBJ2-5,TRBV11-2,CASSLVGASGETQYF,TGTGCCAGCAGCTTAGTGGGGGCCTCGGGGGAGACCCAGTACTTC
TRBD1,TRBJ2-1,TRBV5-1,CASSGDRGRYNEQFF,TGCGCCAGCAGCGGAGACAGGGGGCGGTACAATGAGCAGTTCTTC
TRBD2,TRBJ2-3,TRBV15,CATSRSSGGLASDTQYF,TGTGCCACCAGCAGAAGCTCCGGAGGACTAGCGTCAGATACGCAGTATTTT
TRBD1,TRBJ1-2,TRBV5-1,CASSPGTGLSGNYGYTF,TGCGCCAGCAGCCCCGGGACAGGCCTCTCGGGTAACTATGGCTACACCTTC
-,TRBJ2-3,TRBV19,CASSMSGGFRYTDTQYF,TGTGCCAGTAGTATGTCTGGGGGCTTCCGTTACACAGATACGCAGTATTTT